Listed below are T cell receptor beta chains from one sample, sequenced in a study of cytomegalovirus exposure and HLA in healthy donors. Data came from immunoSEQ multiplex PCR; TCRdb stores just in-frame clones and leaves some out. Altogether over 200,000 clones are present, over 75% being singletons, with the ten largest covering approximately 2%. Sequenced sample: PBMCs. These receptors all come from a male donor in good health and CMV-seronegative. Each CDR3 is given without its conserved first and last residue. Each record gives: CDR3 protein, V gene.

cdr3_aa: ASSKETGANYGYT; v_call: TRBV7-9
cdr3_aa: ASSATEGISTEAF; v_call: TRBV6-4
cdr3_aa: ASSLRQGYGYT; v_call: TRBV28
cdr3_aa: ASSETESNQPQH; v_call: TRBV2
cdr3_aa: ASSPPGGTGIGPQH; v_call: TRBV18
cdr3_aa: ASSPWALAGTGELF; v_call: TRBV7-9
cdr3_aa: AWSVLGGLPDEQY; v_call: TRBV30
cdr3_aa: ASSRPRTAYSPLH; v_call: TRBV28
cdr3_aa: AWSVPTGIFYEQY; v_call: TRBV30
cdr3_aa: ASSVGLYGYT; v_call: TRBV9
cdr3_aa: AWVGGANYGYT; v_call: TRBV30
cdr3_aa: ASSLLSTGELF; v_call: TRBV5-1
cdr3_aa: ASSLWFRPIEQY; v_call: TRBV5-6
cdr3_aa: ASSLPSGFYNEQF; v_call: TRBV28
cdr3_aa: ASQRQGASYEQY; v_call: TRBV6-6
cdr3_aa: AWSGGYQETQY; v_call: TRBV30
cdr3_aa: ASSPGTGEGGYT; v_call: TRBV7-2
cdr3_aa: ASSIPGDGYT; v_call: TRBV19
cdr3_aa: ASSIWDSNTEAF; v_call: TRBV7-2
cdr3_aa: ASSRRENTEAF; v_call: TRBV2
cdr3_aa: ASSQDPEGLGTEAF; v_call: TRBV4-3
cdr3_aa: ASSYSGIPTGTEAF; v_call: TRBV6-6
cdr3_aa: ASSQGFRGGSYEQY; v_call: TRBV4-3
cdr3_aa: ASSRQGGEQY; v_call: TRBV19
cdr3_aa: ASSPPYVSSGANVLT; v_call: TRBV19
cdr3_aa: ASSLAGLSDTQY; v_call: TRBV7-7
cdr3_aa: ASSQDFSGNTIY; v_call: TRBV4-3
cdr3_aa: ASSEVGTGNQF; v_call: TRBV6-1
cdr3_aa: ASFFKQKAAYEQY; v_call: TRBV14
cdr3_aa: ASSAHGQGGNTIY; v_call: TRBV9
cdr3_aa: ASSWTGLGAF; v_call: TRBV7-9
cdr3_aa: ASSLSGEAF; v_call: TRBV7-2
cdr3_aa: ASSLRVSTYEQY; v_call: TRBV5-6
cdr3_aa: ASSLAGESTEAF; v_call: TRBV5-5
cdr3_aa: ASSPRGHSTVYEQY; v_call: TRBV13
cdr3_aa: ASSDGGDDYEQY; v_call: TRBV25-1
cdr3_aa: ASSPTGLQETQY; v_call: TRBV7-3
cdr3_aa: ASSQASREPEIETQY; v_call: TRBV4-2
cdr3_aa: ASSFSSLGQAYEQY; v_call: TRBV7-9
cdr3_aa: ASSSGQGSQPQH; v_call: TRBV5-1
cdr3_aa: AWKGQGNQPQH; v_call: TRBV30
cdr3_aa: ASSLFLSGSYNEQF; v_call: TRBV28
cdr3_aa: ASSQSSPLADNTGELF; v_call: TRBV4-3
cdr3_aa: ASSLSEYNEQF; v_call: TRBV9
cdr3_aa: ASRGKLF; v_call: TRBV2
cdr3_aa: ASSQGLAGIPTYEQY; v_call: TRBV4-2
cdr3_aa: ASSPLGGRVQPQH; v_call: TRBV19
cdr3_aa: ASSGQGSNYGYT; v_call: TRBV27
cdr3_aa: ASSQQMTATNEKLF; v_call: TRBV4-3
cdr3_aa: ASKQGFGANVLT; v_call: TRBV2
cdr3_aa: ASAAGFGEETQY; v_call: TRBV19
cdr3_aa: ASSQSEEGAYGYT; v_call: TRBV16
cdr3_aa: ASSFGQGWNQPQH; v_call: TRBV7-2
cdr3_aa: ASSWTGFEETQY; v_call: TRBV6-5
cdr3_aa: ASSGPGQYSGNTIY; v_call: TRBV25-1